This TCR beta chain was recorded in a study of Graves' ophthalmopathy and Graves' hyperthyroidism. Study-wide results and limits: The blood repertoire also included most expanded thyroid clonotypes above 0.001 frequency.

The J segment lost 5 bases and the V segment lost 8 bases, leaving 4 bases of the junction unmatched. This CDR3 is 14 amino acids long. TCR beta CDR3 regions were amplified from RNA transcripts. After a first-round RT-PCR with HTBI primers, a second-round multiplex PCR was run. TCRdb reprocessed the multiplex PCR reads with MiXCR, giving one entry per CDR3 protein. The sample has around 400,000 distinct CDR3 sequences; 20% to 25% are singletons. This clonotype was recorded only once. Its target is not known. Aged 18 to 65, hyperthyroidism patients had new diagnoses of under 2 months' duration. In this cohort, patients with other autoimmune diseases, uncontrolled infections, pregnancy or lactation were excluded. Diagnosis used clinical symptoms, serum thyroxine, TRAb, thyroid ultrasound and orbital computed tomography.

The material sequenced was peripheral blood. The chain couples TRBV12-3 or TRBV12-4 to TRBJ1-6; TRBD1 aligns across 9 bases. The receptor was derived from a woman between 18 and 30 years old with stable Graves' hyperthyroidism. CDR3 residues: CASGRTGDNSPLHF. Here the CDR3 DNA reads TGTGCCAGCGGACGGACAGGGGATAATTCACCCCTCCACTTT.